This is a list of T cell receptor beta chains from one sample in a study of regulatory dendritic cells for organ transplantation. Here immunoSEQ multiplex PCR was the method, and the copy in TCRdb shows in-frame clones only, minus some. This table has some 11,000 clones, 70% to 80% appearing once. No antigen is known for these receptors. Sequenced: naive CD4+ T cells from blood cultured with regulatory dendritic cells. The receptors come from a human donor in good health. Each CDR3 is given without its conserved first and last residue. A D gene is named only where the DNA matches it firmly.

TRBD1	TRBV10-3	-	AMVTGGYYEQY
TRBD1	TRBV6-5	TRBJ1-3	ASSYSLTGSGNTIY
TRBD2	TRBV7-9	TRBJ2-7	ASDSWGGYEQY
-	TRBV25-1	TRBJ1-1	ASSESQGREAF
TRBD1	TRBV5-1	TRBJ2-2	ASRSGQVFTGELF
TRBD1	TRBV18	TRBJ1-2	ASSPGTAPDGYT
-	TRBV4-1	TRBJ2-7	ASSRLPLDNEQY
-	TRBV28	TRBJ1-2	ASSISPYGYT
-	TRBV5-6	TRBJ1-6	ASSLRQGNSPLH
TRBD2	TRBV5-5	TRBJ2-2	ASRLAGHTGELF
-	TRBV2	TRBJ2-7	ASSPPGGYEQY
-	TRBV4-1	TRBJ2-5	ASSPREGQVGTQY
-	TRBV7-9	TRBJ2-5	ASSLGQRKETQY
TRBD1	TRBV19	TRBJ1-5	ASRLGQGADQPQH
-	TRBV18	TRBJ1-1	ASLRGLEMNTEAF